The rows below give T cell receptor beta chains drawn from one sample of a study of blood T cell repertoires in COVID-19. Here immunoSEQ multiplex PCR was the method, and the copy in TCRdb shows in-frame clones only, minus some. The sample lists 250,000 to 350,000 clones, 87% seen once, with around 2.2% in the top ten. Specimen: peripheral blood. These receptors all stem from a woman aged 45-65 years who had recovered from COVID-19. Both conserved end residues are part of each CDR3. D genes are given only for firm matches. Only part of the rows carry a size: once, few, many, or a class if the clone is expanded.

D gene	clone size	V gene	J gene	CDR3 protein	CDR3 DNA
.	.	TRBV5-4	TRBJ1-1	CASRFDSLNTEAFF	TGTGCCAGCAGATTTGACAGCCTGAACACTGAAGCTTTCTTT
.	.	TRBV7-8	TRBJ2-3	CASSLRRGDTQYF	TGTGCCAGCAGCCTAAGACGGGGGGATACGCAGTATTTT
.	.	TRBV14	TRBJ1-1	CASSQRSAGTEAFF	TGTGCCAGCAGCCAACGATCGGCGGGGACTGAAGCTTTCTTT
TRBD1	.	TRBV7-2	TRBJ1-2	CASSSGQGRKYYGYTF	TGTGCCAGCAGCAGCGGACAGGGGCGGAAATACTATGGCTACACCTTC
TRBD2	few	TRBV15	TRBJ2-3	CATSLGTSFNTDTQYF	TGTGCCACCAGCCTTGGGACTAGCTTTAACACAGATACGCAGTATTTT
TRBD2	.	TRBV7-9	TRBJ2-6	CASSFIAGIYSGANVLTF	TGTGCCAGCAGCTTCATAGCGGGGATCTACTCTGGGGCCAACGTCCTGACTTTC
.	.	TRBV30	TRBJ1-1	CAWTSGNTEAFF	TGTGCCTGGACCTCAGGGAACACTGAAGCTTTCTTT
TRBD1	once	TRBV7-9	TRBJ2-1	CASSPADREYEQFF	TGTGCCAGCAGCCCTGCGGACAGGGAGTATGAGCAGTTCTTC
.	.	TRBV9	TRBJ2-3	CASSGTRGTDTQYF	TGTGCCAGCAGCGGTACGAGGGGCACAGATACGCAGTATTTT
.	.	TRBV28	TRBJ2-7	CATNRDHYEQYF	TGTGCCACCAACAGGGACCACTACGAGCAGTACTTC
.	few	TRBV10-2	TRBJ2-7	CASSVGGAGGYEQYF	TGCGCCAGCAGCGTCGGAGGGGCTGGAGGGTACGAGCAGTACTTC
.	.	TRBV6-6	TRBJ2-2	CASSYGGGPNTGELFF	TGTGCCAGCAGTTACGGGGGGGGCCCGAACACCGGGGAGCTGTTTTTT
TRBD2	.	TRBV4-3	TRBJ2-1	CASSQRAGAFYNEQFF	TGCGCCAGCAGCCAAAGAGCGGGGGCCTTCTACAATGAGCAGTTCTTC
TRBD1	.	TRBV12-3/TRBV12-4	TRBJ1-4	CASKIQGNEKLFF	TGTGCCAGCAAAATACAGGGGAATGAAAAACTGTTTTTT
.	.	TRBV10-2	TRBJ2-1	CASSEYRSTHEQFF	TGCGCCAGCAGTGAGTATCGCAGTACCCATGAGCAGTTCTTC
TRBD1	.	TRBV28	TRBJ1-2	CASSLSTGRGYTF	TGTGCCAGCAGTTTGTCGACAGGGAGAGGCTACACCTTC
TRBD1	.	TRBV7-2	TRBJ1-5	CASSARGWGNQPQHF	TGTGCCAGCAGCGCCAGGGGGTGGGGCAATCAGCCCCAGCATTTT
.	.	TRBV4-3	TRBJ2-3	CASSQGWADTQYF	TGCGCCAGCAGCCAAGGCTGGGCTGATACGCAGTATTTT
TRBD1	.	TRBV10-3	TRBJ2-1	CAISALRTGVPLDSSYNEQFF	TGTGCCATCAGTGCCCTAAGGACAGGGGTCCCGCTAGATAGCTCCTACAATGAGCAGTTCTTC
TRBD1	.	TRBV6-2/TRBV6-3	TRBJ2-2	CASSYFGQGAYTGELFF	TGTGCCAGCAGTTACTTCGGACAGGGGGCTTACACCGGGGAGCTGTTTTTT
.	.	TRBV6-1	TRBJ1-4	CASSEQERKLFF	TGTGCCAGCAGTGAACAGGAGCGGAAACTGTTTTTT
TRBD1	.	TRBV28	TRBJ2-2	CASSFWALPTGPGELFF	TGTGCCAGCAGTTTCTGGGCCCTCCCGACAGGGCCCGGGGAGCTGTTTTTT
.	.	TRBV11-1	TRBJ2-7	CASSRQAMSYEQYF	TGTGCCAGCAGTCGACAGGCAATGTCCTACGAGCAGTACTTC